A selection of T cell receptor beta chains follows, all from one sample in a study of cytomegalovirus exposure and HLA in healthy donors. Profiling relied on immunoSEQ multiplex PCR, and the TCRdb table lists in-frame clones only, not all of them. The data contain some 100,000 clones, 55% to 75% of them singletons. The sample consisted of PBMCs. The origin of the receptors is a woman aged 45-65 years in good health and CMV-seropositive. The CDR3 runs from the conserved cysteine through the conserved F or W. D genes are given only for firm matches. A row's size may be missing; if present it is once, few, many or a size class.

TRBJ2-7,few,-,TRBV2,TGTGCCAAGAAGATCGCGGCCTACGAGCAGTACTTC,CAKKIAAYEQYF
TRBJ1-2,-,-,TRBV30,TGTGCCTGGAGTGGATCAGGGATGGATGGCTACACCTTC,CAWSGSGMDGYTF
TRBJ1-4,-,-,TRBV7-8,TGTGCCAGCAGCCGGGGGAGGTCGGCAGAGCGGGAAAAACTGTTTTTT,CASSRGRSAEREKLFF
TRBJ1-5,-,-,TRBV7-8,TGTGCCAGCAGCTTACTTAGCAGGGTTCAGCCCCAGCATTTT,CASSLLSRVQPQHF
TRBJ2-1,-,TRBD1,TRBV19,TGTGCCAGTAGTGGGGACAGGGATTTTATAGGTGGGCAGTTCTTC,CASSGDRDFIGGQFF
TRBJ2-1,-,TRBD2,TRBV5-1,TGCGCCAGCAGCTTGGAGGGGAGGGACAATGAGCAGTTCTTC,CASSLEGRDNEQFF
TRBJ2-2,few,-,TRBV5-1,TGCGCCAGCAGCTCGGGTTTGGTCGACAGGACCGGGGAGCTGTTTTTT,CASSSGLVDRTGELFF
TRBJ1-5,once,TRBD1,TRBV6-1,TGTGCCAGCAGTGAGGCTTCGACAGGGTGGCATTTT,CASSEASTGWHF
TRBJ2-5,-,TRBD1,TRBV29-1,TGCAGCGTTGAACCAACAGGGGGCGCGGAGACCCAGTACTTC,CSVEPTGGAETQYF
TRBJ2-7,-,TRBD2,TRBV6-1,TGTGCCAGCAGAGAGAGCGGGAACTTCTACGAGCAGTACTTC,CASRESGNFYEQYF
TRBJ2-7,few,TRBD2,TRBV11-2,TGTGCCAGCAGCTTCCTGGGCGGGAGCCGTGACTACGAGCAGTACTTC,CASSFLGGSRDYEQYF
TRBJ2-7,-,-,TRBV15,TGTGCCACCAGCAGACTATTAGGGAGCTCCTACGAGCAGTACTTC,CATSRLLGSSYEQYF
TRBJ1-2,-,-,TRBV15,TGTGCCACCAGCTTGCGAGGCCGCCTACACTATGGCTACACCTTC,CATSLRGRLHYGYTF
TRBJ2-1,-,-,TRBV7-9,TGTGCCAGCAGCCATTCCTACAATGAGCAGTTCTTC,CASSHSYNEQFF
TRBJ1-6,-,TRBD1,TRBV25-1,TGTGCCAGCAGTCGACAGGGGTGGAATTCACCCCTCCACTTT,CASSRQGWNSPLHF
TRBJ2-1,-,TRBD2,TRBV6-5,TGTGCCAGCAGTTACCTAGCGGGAGAATCGGGCAATGAGCAGTTCTTC,CASSYLAGESGNEQFF
TRBJ2-1,-,-,TRBV5-5,TGTGCCAGCAGCCCGGACAGTTACAATGAGCAGTTCTTC,CASSPDSYNEQFF
TRBJ2-5,once,TRBD1,TRBV5-1,TGCGCCAGCAGCTCGACAGGGAGCTGGGAGACCCAGTACTTC,CASSSTGSWETQYF
TRBJ2-7,once,TRBD2,TRBV13,TGTGCCAGCAGCATGGGACTAGCGCAGAAAGAGCAGTACTTC,CASSMGLAQKEQYF
TRBJ2-5,-,TRBD2,TRBV28,TGTGCCAGCAGTTTAGAAACTAGCGGGAGCCCCCTCCAAGAGACCCAGTACTTC,CASSLETSGSPLQETQYF
TRBJ1-1,-,-,TRBV6-5,TGTGCCAGCAGTTTTTCCAGGGGCACTGAAGCTTTCTTT,CASSFSRGTEAFF
TRBJ2-2,once,-,TRBV2,TGTGCCAGGGGGGGAGCTAGTACCGGGGAGCTGTTTTTT,CARGGASTGELFF
TRBJ2-1,-,TRBD2,TRBV5-8,TGTGCCAGCAGTATCTCTACTAGCGGAGATGAGCAGTTCTTC,CASSISTSGDEQFF
TRBJ1-5,few,-,TRBV19,TGTGCCAGTAGTATTGGGGGGGCTGGTCAGCCCCAGCATTTT,CASSIGGAGQPQHF
TRBJ1-1,few,TRBD1,TRBV19,TGTGCCAGTAGTATATGGTACCGGGACAGGCAGAACACTGAAGCTTTCTTT,CASSIWYRDRQNTEAFF
TRBJ1-1,-,-,TRBV5-8,TGTGCCAGCAGCTTGGGGGGACACAGGAACACTGAAGCTTTCTTT,CASSLGGHRNTEAFF
TRBJ2-2,-,-,TRBV11-1,TGTGCCAGCAGCCCGGGGGTAGATCGGGAGCTGTTTTTT,CASSPGVDRELFF
TRBJ2-7,few,TRBD2,TRBV9,TGTGCCAGCAGCCCGACCGGGACTAGGTGGGAGCAGTACTTC,CASSPTGTRWEQYF
TRBJ2-5,few,TRBD2,TRBV6-1,TGTGCCAGCAGTGAAGATGTCAGGGCTAGCGGGTCAAAGACCCAGTACTTC,CASSEDVRASGSKTQYF
TRBJ2-1,few,-,TRBV9,TGTGCCAGCAGCGTAGCGGGAGCGACCTACAATGAGCAGTTCTTC,CASSVAGATYNEQFF
TRBJ1-1,-,-,TRBV27,TGTGCCAGCAGTCACCAACAGGGTTCTGAAGCTTTCTTT,CASSHQQGSEAFF
TRBJ1-2,-,-,TRBV4-1,TGCGCCAGCAGCCAGCTAACAGGGAAAGGTGGCTACACCTTC,CASSQLTGKGGYTF
TRBJ2-5,-,-,TRBV7-8,TGTGCCAGCAGCTCATTACCCCAGGGACTCGCCGGGGAAGAGCAGTACTTC,CASSSLPQGLAGEEQYF
TRBJ1-2,-,-,TRBV28,TGCGCTTGGGGCACAACGATCTATGGCTACACCTTC,CAWGTTIYGYTF